These 22 T cell receptor beta chains were sequenced from one sample in a study of identical twins. TCRdb itself ran the 5' RACE reads through MiXCR, one entry per CDR3 protein. The sample carries 1.5 million to 2 million distinct CDR3 sequences, roughly a third recorded once. The sequenced sample consisted of cord blood. The receptors here all came from a newborn girl in good health.

This clonotype was seen a few times. V and J are TRBV5-1 and TRBJ1-5; D is uncertain. The CDR3 runs to 16 residues. CDR1 is SGHRS, CDR2 YFSETQ, per germline. Trimming removed 0 bases from V and 4 bases from J, with 14 bases in between. This chain's CDR3 is CASSLAPGRENQPQHF. The CDR3 DNA reads as TGCGCCAGCAGCTTGGCCCCCGGGAGAGAGAATCAGCCCCAGCATTTT.

The chain is built from TRBV12-5 and TRBJ1-1, with D possibly TRBD1 on 5 matching bases. Germline-derived CDR1 and CDR2 are LGHNT and FRNRAP. The CDR3 runs to 17 residues. Trimming stripped 0 bases from V and 2 bases from J, with 16 bases between. The chain's CDR3 is CASGLVSVTEINTEAFF. For the CDR3, the DNA is TGTGCTAGTGGTTTGGTATCAGTGACAGAGATTAACACTGAAGCTTTCTTT.

This clonotype was detected a few times. The chain combines TRBV7-9 with TRBJ2-3; possible D gene TRBD1, 5 bases. Trimming took off 1 base at V and 6 bases at J, with 14 bases between the two ends. CDR1 and CDR2 (germline): SEHNR, FQNEAQ (reference sequence). The CDR3 contains 15 residues. The CDR3 is CASSLVAGQIDTQYF. The CDR3 DNA follows: TGTGCCAGCAGCTTAGTGGCAGGGCAAATCGATACGCAGTATTTT.

V gene TRBV29-1 combines with J gene TRBJ1-1, with 9 bases that match TRBD1. CDR1 is SQVTM, CDR2 ANQGSEA, per germline. This CDR3 is 12 amino acids long. The CDR3 DNA reads TGCAGAGCCGACAGGGGGTTAACTGAAGCTTTCTTT. Residues: CRADRGLTEAFF.

This clonotype turned up a few times. The J gene is TRBJ1-2, the V gene TRBV6-6; 7 bases are a match to TRBD1. Germline CDR1 and CDR2: MNHNY and SVGAGI (reference sequence). The ends lost 2 bases at V and 9 bases at J; junction bases unmatched: 9. CDR3 size: 14 residues. This CDR3 is CASSYIAWTGSYTF. CDR3 sequence (DNA): TGTGCCAGCAGTTACATCGCCTGGACAGGCAGCTACACCTTC.

As regards this clonotype: A single base separates this from a much larger clone, so it may be a read error. Here the CDR3 reads CASSLDRVDTQYF. As DNA, the CDR3 is TGCGCCAGCAGCTTGGACAGGGTAGATACGCAGTATTTT. The rearrangement joins TRBV5-1 to TRBJ2-3, with D perhaps matching TRBD1 (6 bases). The CDR3 contains 13 residues. V lost 0 bases and J lost 5, with 7 bases in between. Germline V gene data show CDR1 as SGHRS and CDR2 as YFSETQ. Filled out from reference TRBV5-1 and TRBJ2-3, the complete variable domain reads KAGVTQTPRYLIKTRGQQVTLSCSPISGHRSVSWYQQTPGQGLQFLFEYFSETQRNKGNFPGRFSGRQFSNSRSEMNVSTLELGDSALYLCASSLDRVDTQYFGPGTRLTVL.

The chain has TRBV10-3 and TRBJ1-2; D call uncertain. CDR3 size: 15 residues. Germline CDR1 and CDR2: ENHRY and SYGVKD. The ends were cut back, 0 bases at V and 0 bases at J, with 8 bases in the middle. DNA of the CDR3: TGTGCCATCAGTGAGTCGCCAGGAGCTAACTATGGCTACACCTTC. It yields the protein CAISESPGANYGYTF.

This chain uses TRBV4-1 with TRBJ2-1, with a tentative D call TRBD2 (6 bases). There are 13 residues in the CDR3. Trimming took off 0 bases at V and 12 bases at J, with 12 bases between the two ends. Germline CDR1 is MGHRA and CDR2 is YSYEKL. The CDR3 sequence: CASSQETSLGQFF. The CDR3 DNA is TGCGCCAGCAGCCAAGAGACTAGTTTGGGGCAGTTCTTC.

This clonotype has a single count. Being one base from a much bigger clone, this may be a read error. This chain connects TRBV7-6 to TRBJ2-5; a possible D gene is TRBD2 (5 bases). V gave up 0 bases and J gave up 11 bases, with 22 bases separating them. Germline CDR1 is SGHVS and CDR2 is FNYEAQ. The CDR3 extends over 16 amino acids. CDR3 loop: CASSLAGESVYNEQYF. For the CDR3, the DNA is TGTGCCAGCAGCTTAGCGGGAGAATCGGTATACAATGAGCAGTACTTC.

The chain combines TRBV6-2 or TRBV6-3 with TRBJ2-3, with 11 bases fitting TRBD2. The length of the CDR3 is 15 residues. CDR1 and CDR2 from the germline V gene are MNHEY and SVGEGT. Germline trimming cut 7 bases from V and 4 bases from J; bases unmatched to any gene: 7. In DNA form, the CDR3 reads TGTGCCAGCAATATAGCGGGGGGGACCGCAGATACGCAGTATTTT. Its translation: CASNIAGGTADTQYF.

This chain joins TRBV3-1 and TRBJ1-2; a weak D match, TRBD1 (6 bases). V lost 4 bases, J lost 3 bases, and 18 bases lay in between. CDR3 length: 16 amino acids. CDR1 and CDR2 (germline): LGHDT, YNNKEL (reference sequence). CDR3 loop: CASSRLRDKPYYGYTF. In DNA, the CDR3 is TGTGCCAGCAGCCGCCTCCGGGACAAACCGTACTATGGCTACACCTTC.

V usage is TRBV12-3 or TRBV12-4 and J usage is TRBJ2-1; 7 nucleotides line up with TRBD2. V shed 2 bases and J 5 bases; nucleotides not matched to a gene: 9. CDR3 length equals 16 residues. The CDR3 sequence is CASSLPGGTGHNEQFF. CDR3 DNA sequence: TGTGCCAGCAGTTTACCCGGGGGGACGGGGCACAATGAGCAGTTCTTC.

The sample holds a few counts of this clonotype. The rearrangement joins TRBV7-2 to TRBJ2-1; 7 bases are shared with TRBD2. Germline CDR1 SGHTA, CDR2 FQGNSA. With 4 bases clipped from V and 6 bases from J, the junction kept 15 bases outside the gene matches. This CDR3 spans 17 amino acids. CDR3 protein: CASSSYGSRERRNEQFF. The DNA for the CDR3 is TGTGCCAGCAGCTCCTATGGTTCGCGGGAGCGTCGCAATGAGCAGTTCTTC.

This clonotype was detected a few times. The chain combines TRBV20-1 with TRBJ1-2; possible D gene TRBD1, 5 bases. V dropped 1 base and J dropped 4 bases, with 10 bases sitting between them. The CDR3 length is 13 residues. Looked up from germline, CDR1 is DFQATT and CDR2 is SNEGSKA (reference sequence). CDR3 bases: TGCAGTGCTAGAGTTCCGGGGACCTATGGCTACACCTTC. Translation gives CSARVPGTYGYTF.

This clonotype has a handful of counts. This chain connects TRBV11-2 to TRBJ1-2; tentatively, D is TRBD1 (5 bases). Trimming cost V 0 bases and J 3 bases, with 11 bases left between them. The CDR3 runs to 15 residues. The germline V gene encodes CDR1 SGHAT and CDR2 FQNNGV. The CDR3: CASSLEGEGYYGYTF. In DNA form, the CDR3 reads TGTGCCAGCAGCTTAGAAGGGGAGGGTTACTATGGCTACACCTTC. The full variable domain, its missing parts supplied by reference TRBV11-2 and TRBJ1-2, is EAGVAQSPRYKIIEKRQSVAFWCNPISGHATLYWYQQILGQGPKLLIQFQNNGVVDDSQLPKDRFSAERLKGVDSTLKIQPAKLEDSAVYLCASSLEGEGYYGYTFGSGTRLTVV.

The genes are TRBV7-6 and TRBJ2-7; 7 nucleotides match TRBD2. The ends lost 5 bases at V and 2 bases at J; junction bases unmatched: 12. Germline V gives CDR1 SGHVS, CDR2 FNYEAQ. This CDR3 contains 16 residues. CDR3 nucleotide sequence: TGTGCCAGCAGCGCCAAGAGCGGGGCCGACCCCTACGAGCAGTACTTC. Translated: CASSAKSGADPYEQYF.

V is TRBV7-2 and J is TRBJ2-5; 8 bases are shared with TRBD2. CDR3 length equals 17 residues. V was clipped by 2 bases and J by 11 bases; unmatched bases: 19. Germline CDR1 reads SGHTA; CDR2 reads FQGNSA. CDR3 in amino acids: CASSLYPGSGRYNEQYF. CDR3 coding DNA: TGTGCCAGCAGCTTATATCCCGGGAGCGGGAGATATAATGAGCAGTACTTC.

This clonotype is a singleton in its sample. The V call is TRBV12-3 or TRBV12-4, the J call TRBJ1-1; D call uncertain. Trimming took off 2 bases at V and 0 bases at J, with 7 bases between the two ends. This CDR3 comprises 14 residues. The CDR3 protein is CASSLQKLNTEAFF. The CDR3 DNA sequence: TGTGCCAGCAGTTTACAGAAACTGAACACTGAAGCTTTCTTT.

The rearrangement links TRBV19 to TRBJ2-3, with 10 bases matching TRBD2. Germline lookup yields CDR1 LNHDA and CDR2 SQIVND (reference sequence). V dropped 2 bases and J dropped 4; count of bases not matched to a gene: 6. This CDR3 spans 16 amino acids. In DNA form, the CDR3 reads TGTGCCAGTAGTATACTAGCGGGAGCTCGTGCAGATACGCAGTATTTT. This sequence encodes CASSILAGARADTQYF. The full variable domain, rest sourced from reference TRBV19 and TRBJ2-3, is DGGITQSPKYLFRKEGQNVTLSCEQNLNHDAMYWYRQDPGQGLRLIYYSQIVNDFQKGDIAEGYSVSREKKESFPLTVTSAQKNPTAFYLCASSILAGARADTQYFGPGTRLTVL.

This clonotype appeared a few times. V gene TRBV3-1 combines with J gene TRBJ1-2; D might be TRBD1 (5 bases). Germline-derived CDR1 and CDR2 are LGHDT and YNNKEL (reference sequence). CDR3 length: 16 amino acids. The V gene lost 3 bases and the J gene lost 3 bases, with 17 bases spanning the gap. CDR3 DNA: TGTGCCAGCAGCCAGAGGGGCAGGCCCCTCGACTATGGCTACACCTTC. Translation gives CASSQRGRPLDYGYTF.

The chain combines TRBV9 with TRBJ2-1; 10 bases are a match to TRBD2. CDR3 length: 16 residues. The V segment lost 2 bases and the J segment 4 bases; nucleotides outside the gene matches: 6. Germline-derived CDR1 and CDR2 are SGDLS and YYNGEE. CDR3 region: CASSVLAGDGYNEQFF. In nucleotides, the CDR3 is TGTGCCAGCAGCGTCCTAGCGGGAGATGGGTACAATGAGCAGTTCTTC.

The chain recombines TRBV2 with TRBJ2-2; weak D call: TRBD2 (6 bases). Per germline, CDR1 SNHLY and CDR2 FYNNEI. CDR3 length: 17 residues. Trimming took 7 bases from V and 9 from J, leaving 27 bases between them. CDR3 bases: TGTGCCAGCAAACCCAGAACCTTTCAAGGGGACTTGAGGGAGCTGTTTTTT. Encoded protein: CASKPRTFQGDLRELFF.